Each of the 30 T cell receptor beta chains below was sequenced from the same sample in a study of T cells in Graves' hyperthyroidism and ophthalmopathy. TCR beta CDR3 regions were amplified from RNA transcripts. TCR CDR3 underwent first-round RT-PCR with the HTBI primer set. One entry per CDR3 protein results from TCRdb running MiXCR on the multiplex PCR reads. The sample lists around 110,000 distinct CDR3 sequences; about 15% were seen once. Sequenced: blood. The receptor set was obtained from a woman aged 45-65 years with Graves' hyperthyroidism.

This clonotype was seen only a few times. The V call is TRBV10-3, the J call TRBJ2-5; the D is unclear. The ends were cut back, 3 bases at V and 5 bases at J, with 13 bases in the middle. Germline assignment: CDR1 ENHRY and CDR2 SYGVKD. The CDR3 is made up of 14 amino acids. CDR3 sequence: CAISDFGVTETQYF. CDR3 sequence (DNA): TGTGCCATCAGTGACTTTGGGGTCACGGAGACCCAGTACTTC.

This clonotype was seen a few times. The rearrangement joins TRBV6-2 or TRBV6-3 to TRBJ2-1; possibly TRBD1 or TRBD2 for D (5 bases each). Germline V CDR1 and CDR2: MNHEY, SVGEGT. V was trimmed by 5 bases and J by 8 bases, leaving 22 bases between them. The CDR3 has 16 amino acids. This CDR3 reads CASSTRGDPTYDEQFF. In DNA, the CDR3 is TGTGCCAGCAGTACCCGAGGGGACCCCACTTACGATGAGCAGTTCTTC.

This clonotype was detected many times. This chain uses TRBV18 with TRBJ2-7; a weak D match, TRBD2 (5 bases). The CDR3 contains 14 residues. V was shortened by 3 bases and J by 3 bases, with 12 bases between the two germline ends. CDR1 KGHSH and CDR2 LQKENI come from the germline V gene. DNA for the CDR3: TGTGCCAGCTCACCCGTCTCAGACTACTACGAGCAGTACTTC. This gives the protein CASSPVSDYYEQYF.

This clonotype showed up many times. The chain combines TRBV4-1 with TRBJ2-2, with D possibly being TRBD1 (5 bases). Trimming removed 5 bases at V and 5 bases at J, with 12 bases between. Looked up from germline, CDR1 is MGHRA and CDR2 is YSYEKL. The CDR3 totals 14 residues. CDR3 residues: CASSINRGTGELFF. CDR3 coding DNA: TGCGCCAGCAGCATAAATAGGGGAACCGGGGAGCTGTTTTTT.

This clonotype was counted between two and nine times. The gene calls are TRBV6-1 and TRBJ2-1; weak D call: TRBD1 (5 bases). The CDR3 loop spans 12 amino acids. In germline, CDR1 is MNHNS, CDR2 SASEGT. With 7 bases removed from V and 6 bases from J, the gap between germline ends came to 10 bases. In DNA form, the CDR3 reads TGTGCCAGCACGGCAGGGTCCAATGAGCAGTTCTTC. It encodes CASTAGSNEQFF.

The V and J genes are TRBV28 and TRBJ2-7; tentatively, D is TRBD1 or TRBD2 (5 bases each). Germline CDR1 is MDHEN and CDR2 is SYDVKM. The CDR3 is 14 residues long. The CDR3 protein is CASSSLRGSHEQYV. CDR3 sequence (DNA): TGTGCCAGCAGTTCCCTCCGGGGCTCCCACGAGCAGTACGTC.

The DNA of the CDR3 is TGTGCCAGCAGCTTTAAGCCGACTAGCGGGAGTTATACGCAGTATTTT. The encoded protein is CASSFKPTSGSYTQYF. J is TRBJ2-3 and V is TRBV11-1, with 12 bases identical to TRBD2. Trimming took 3 bases from V and 7 from J; bases not matched to a gene: 8. The CDR3 spans 16 residues. CDR1 and CDR2 (germline): SGHAT, FQDESV (reference sequence).

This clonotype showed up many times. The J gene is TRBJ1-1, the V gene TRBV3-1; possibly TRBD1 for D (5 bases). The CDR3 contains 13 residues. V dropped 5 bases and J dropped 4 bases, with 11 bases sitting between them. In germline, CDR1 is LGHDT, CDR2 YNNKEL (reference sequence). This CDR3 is CASSENGGTEAFF. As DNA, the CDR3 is TGTGCCAGCAGCGAAAACGGGGGCACTGAAGCTTTCTTT. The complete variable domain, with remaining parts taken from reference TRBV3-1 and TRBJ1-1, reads DTAVSQTPKYLVTQMGNDKSIKCEQNLGHDTMYWYKQDSKKFLKIMFSYNNKELIINETVPNRFSPKSPDKAHLNLHINSLELGDSAVYFCASSENGGTEAFFGQGTRLTVV.

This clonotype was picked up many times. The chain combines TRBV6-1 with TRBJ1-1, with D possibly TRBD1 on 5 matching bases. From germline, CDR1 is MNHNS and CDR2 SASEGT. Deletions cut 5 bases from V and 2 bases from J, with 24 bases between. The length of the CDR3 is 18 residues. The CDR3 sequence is CASSSIGGGRGSNTEAFF. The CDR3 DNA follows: TGTGCCAGCAGTTCTATCGGGGGGGGGAGGGGAAGTAACACTGAAGCTTTCTTT.

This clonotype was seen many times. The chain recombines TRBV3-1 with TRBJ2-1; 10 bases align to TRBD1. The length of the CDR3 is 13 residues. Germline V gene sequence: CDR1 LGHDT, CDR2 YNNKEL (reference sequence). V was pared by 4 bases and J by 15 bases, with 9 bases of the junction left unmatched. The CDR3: CASSPVPGQGTFF. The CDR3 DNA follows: TGTGCCAGCAGCCCCGTACCGGGACAGGGGACGTTCTTC.

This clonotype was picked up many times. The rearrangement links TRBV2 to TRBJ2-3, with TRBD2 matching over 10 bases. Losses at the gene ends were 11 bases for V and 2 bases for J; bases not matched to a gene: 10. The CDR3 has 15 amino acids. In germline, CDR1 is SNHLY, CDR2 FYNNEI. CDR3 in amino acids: CAGKGLAGVTDTQYF. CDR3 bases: TGTGCCGGAAAGGGTCTAGCGGGAGTCACAGATACGCAGTATTTT.

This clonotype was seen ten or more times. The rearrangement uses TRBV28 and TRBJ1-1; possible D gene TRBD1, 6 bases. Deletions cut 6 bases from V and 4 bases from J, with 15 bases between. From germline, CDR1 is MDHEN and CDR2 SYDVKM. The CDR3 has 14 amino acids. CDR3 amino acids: CASSRKGGSTEAFF. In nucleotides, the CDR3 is TGTGCCAGCAGCCGGAAAGGGGGTAGCACTGAAGCTTTCTTT.

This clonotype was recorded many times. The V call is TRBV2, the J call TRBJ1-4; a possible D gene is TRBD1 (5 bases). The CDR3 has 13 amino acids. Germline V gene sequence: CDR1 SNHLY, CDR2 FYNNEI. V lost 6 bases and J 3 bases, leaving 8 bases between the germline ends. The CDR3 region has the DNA TGTGCCAGCAGCCAGGGTGCTAATGAAAAACTGTTTTTT. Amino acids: CASSQGANEKLFF.

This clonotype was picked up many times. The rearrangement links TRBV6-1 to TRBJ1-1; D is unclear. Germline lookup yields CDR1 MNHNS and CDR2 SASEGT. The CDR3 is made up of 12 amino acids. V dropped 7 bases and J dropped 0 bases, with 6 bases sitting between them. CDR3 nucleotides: TGTGCCAGCAAGTTTATGAACACTGAAGCTTTCTTT. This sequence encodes CASKFMNTEAFF.

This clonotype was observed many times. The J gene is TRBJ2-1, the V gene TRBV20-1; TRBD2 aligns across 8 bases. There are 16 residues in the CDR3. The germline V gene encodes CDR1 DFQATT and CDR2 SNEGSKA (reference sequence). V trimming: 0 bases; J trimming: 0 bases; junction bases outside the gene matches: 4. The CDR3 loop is CSARDLLAASYNEQFF. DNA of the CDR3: TGCAGTGCTAGAGATCTACTAGCGGCCTCCTACAATGAGCAGTTCTTC.

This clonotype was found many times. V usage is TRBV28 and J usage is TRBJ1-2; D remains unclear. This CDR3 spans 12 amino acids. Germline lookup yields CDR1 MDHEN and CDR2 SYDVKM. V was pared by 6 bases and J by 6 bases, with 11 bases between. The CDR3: CASRANQHGYTF. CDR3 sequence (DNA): TGTGCCAGCAGGGCCAATCAGCATGGCTACACCTTC.

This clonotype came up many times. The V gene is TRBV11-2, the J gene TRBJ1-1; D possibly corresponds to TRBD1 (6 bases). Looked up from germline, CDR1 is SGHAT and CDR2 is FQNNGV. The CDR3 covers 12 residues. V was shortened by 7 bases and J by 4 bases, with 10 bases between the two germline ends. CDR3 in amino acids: CASIKGGTEAFF. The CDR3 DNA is TGTGCCAGCATCAAGGGGGGCACTGAAGCTTTCTTT.

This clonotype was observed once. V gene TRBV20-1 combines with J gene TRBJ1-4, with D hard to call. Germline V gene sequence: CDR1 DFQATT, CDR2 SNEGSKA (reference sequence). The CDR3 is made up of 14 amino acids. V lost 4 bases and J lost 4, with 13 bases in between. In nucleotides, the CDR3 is TGCAGTGCTACTCTCACGGTAGATAATGAAAAACTGTTTTTT. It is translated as CSATLTVDNEKLFF.

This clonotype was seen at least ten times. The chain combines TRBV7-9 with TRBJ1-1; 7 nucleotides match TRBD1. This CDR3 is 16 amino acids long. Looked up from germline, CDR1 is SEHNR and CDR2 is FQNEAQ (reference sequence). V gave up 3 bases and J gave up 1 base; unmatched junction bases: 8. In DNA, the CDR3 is TGTGCCAGCAGCTTGTCCCTCGGGACAGAGAACACTGAAGCTTTCTTT. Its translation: CASSLSLGTENTEAFF.

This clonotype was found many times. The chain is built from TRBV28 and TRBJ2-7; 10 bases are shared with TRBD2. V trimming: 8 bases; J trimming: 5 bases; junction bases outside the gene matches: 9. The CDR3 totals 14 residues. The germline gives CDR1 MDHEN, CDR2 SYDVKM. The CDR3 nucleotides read TGTGCCAGCCACATGGCTAGCGGGGGAAACGAGCAGTACTTC. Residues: CASHMASGGNEQYF.

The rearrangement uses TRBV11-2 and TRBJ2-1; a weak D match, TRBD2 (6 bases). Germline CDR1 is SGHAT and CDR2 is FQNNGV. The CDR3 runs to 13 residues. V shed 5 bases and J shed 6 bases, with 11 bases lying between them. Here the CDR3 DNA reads TGTGCCAGCAGCGCGGGACCCAGCAATGAGCAGTTCTTC. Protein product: CASSAGPSNEQFF.

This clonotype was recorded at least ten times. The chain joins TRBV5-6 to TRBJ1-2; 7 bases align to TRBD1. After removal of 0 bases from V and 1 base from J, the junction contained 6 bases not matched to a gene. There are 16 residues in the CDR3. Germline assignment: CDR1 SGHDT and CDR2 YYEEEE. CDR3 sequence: CASSLAGTEINYGYTF. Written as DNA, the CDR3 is TGTGCCAGCAGCTTGGCCGGGACAGAGATTAACTATGGCTACACCTTC.

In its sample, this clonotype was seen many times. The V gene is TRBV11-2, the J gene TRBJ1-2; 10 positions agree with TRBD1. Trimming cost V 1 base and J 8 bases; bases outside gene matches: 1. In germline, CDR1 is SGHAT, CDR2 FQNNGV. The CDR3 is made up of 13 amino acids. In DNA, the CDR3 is TGTGCCAGCAGCTTAGGACAGGGGGCCGGCTACACCTTC. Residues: CASSLGQGAGYTF.

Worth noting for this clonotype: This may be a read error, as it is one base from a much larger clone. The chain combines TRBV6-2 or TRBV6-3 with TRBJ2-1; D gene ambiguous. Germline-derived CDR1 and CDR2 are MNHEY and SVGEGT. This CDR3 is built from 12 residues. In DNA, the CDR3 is TGTGCCAGCAGTCACACTTTGAATGGGCAGTTCTTC. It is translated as CASSHTLNGQFF.

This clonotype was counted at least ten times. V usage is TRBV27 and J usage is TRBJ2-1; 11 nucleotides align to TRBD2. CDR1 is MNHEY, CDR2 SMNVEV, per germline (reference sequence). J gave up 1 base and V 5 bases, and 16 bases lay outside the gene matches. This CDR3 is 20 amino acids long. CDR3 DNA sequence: TGTGCCAGCAGTCCACACGTGCGGCTAGCGGGAGGACCTTCCTACAATGAGCAGTTCTTC. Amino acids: CASSPHVRLAGGPSYNEQFF.

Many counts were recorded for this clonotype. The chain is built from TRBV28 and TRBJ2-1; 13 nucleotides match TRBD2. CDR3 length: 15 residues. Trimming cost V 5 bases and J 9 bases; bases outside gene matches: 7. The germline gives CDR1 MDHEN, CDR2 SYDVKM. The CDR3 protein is CASSPNGLAGVEQFF. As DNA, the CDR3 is TGTGCCAGCAGTCCAAACGGACTAGCGGGAGTTGAGCAGTTCTTC.

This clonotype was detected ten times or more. CDR3: CASSWTGRTDTQYF. The CDR3 bases are TGTGCCAGCAGCTGGACAGGCCGCACAGATACGCAGTATTTT. The chain is built from TRBV2 and TRBJ2-3; 7 nucleotides align to TRBD1. Germline V lookup: CDR1 SNHLY, CDR2 FYNNEI. The CDR3 is 14 residues long. J lost 1 base, V lost 6 bases, and 4 bases had no gene match. Based on the CDR3 plus reference TRBV2 and TRBJ2-3, the full variable domain is EPEVTQTPSHQVTQMGQEVILRCVPISNHLYFYWYRQILGQKVEFLVSFYNNEISEKSEIFDDQFSVERPDGSNFTLKIRSTKLEDSAMYFCASSWTGRTDTQYFGPGTRLTVL.

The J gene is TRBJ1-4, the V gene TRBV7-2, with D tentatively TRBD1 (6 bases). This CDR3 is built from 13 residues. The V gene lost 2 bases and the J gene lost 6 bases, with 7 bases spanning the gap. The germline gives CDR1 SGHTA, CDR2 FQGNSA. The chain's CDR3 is CASSLQGHEKLFF. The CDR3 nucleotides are TGTGCCAGCAGCTTACAGGGGCATGAAAAACTGTTTTTT.

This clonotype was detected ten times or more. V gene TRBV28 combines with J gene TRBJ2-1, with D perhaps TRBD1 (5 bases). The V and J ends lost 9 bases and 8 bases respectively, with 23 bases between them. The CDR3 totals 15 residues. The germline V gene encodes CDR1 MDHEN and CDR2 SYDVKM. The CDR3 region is CASKTGAQSIHEQFF. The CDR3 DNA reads TGTGCCAGTAAAACAGGCGCCCAAAGTATCCATGAGCAGTTCTTC.

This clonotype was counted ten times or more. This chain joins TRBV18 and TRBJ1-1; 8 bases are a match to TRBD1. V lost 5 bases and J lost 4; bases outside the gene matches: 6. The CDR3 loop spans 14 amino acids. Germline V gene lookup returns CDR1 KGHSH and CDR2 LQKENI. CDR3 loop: CASSTQGVATEAFF. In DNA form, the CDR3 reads TGTGCCAGCTCAACACAGGGGGTAGCCACTGAAGCTTTCTTT.